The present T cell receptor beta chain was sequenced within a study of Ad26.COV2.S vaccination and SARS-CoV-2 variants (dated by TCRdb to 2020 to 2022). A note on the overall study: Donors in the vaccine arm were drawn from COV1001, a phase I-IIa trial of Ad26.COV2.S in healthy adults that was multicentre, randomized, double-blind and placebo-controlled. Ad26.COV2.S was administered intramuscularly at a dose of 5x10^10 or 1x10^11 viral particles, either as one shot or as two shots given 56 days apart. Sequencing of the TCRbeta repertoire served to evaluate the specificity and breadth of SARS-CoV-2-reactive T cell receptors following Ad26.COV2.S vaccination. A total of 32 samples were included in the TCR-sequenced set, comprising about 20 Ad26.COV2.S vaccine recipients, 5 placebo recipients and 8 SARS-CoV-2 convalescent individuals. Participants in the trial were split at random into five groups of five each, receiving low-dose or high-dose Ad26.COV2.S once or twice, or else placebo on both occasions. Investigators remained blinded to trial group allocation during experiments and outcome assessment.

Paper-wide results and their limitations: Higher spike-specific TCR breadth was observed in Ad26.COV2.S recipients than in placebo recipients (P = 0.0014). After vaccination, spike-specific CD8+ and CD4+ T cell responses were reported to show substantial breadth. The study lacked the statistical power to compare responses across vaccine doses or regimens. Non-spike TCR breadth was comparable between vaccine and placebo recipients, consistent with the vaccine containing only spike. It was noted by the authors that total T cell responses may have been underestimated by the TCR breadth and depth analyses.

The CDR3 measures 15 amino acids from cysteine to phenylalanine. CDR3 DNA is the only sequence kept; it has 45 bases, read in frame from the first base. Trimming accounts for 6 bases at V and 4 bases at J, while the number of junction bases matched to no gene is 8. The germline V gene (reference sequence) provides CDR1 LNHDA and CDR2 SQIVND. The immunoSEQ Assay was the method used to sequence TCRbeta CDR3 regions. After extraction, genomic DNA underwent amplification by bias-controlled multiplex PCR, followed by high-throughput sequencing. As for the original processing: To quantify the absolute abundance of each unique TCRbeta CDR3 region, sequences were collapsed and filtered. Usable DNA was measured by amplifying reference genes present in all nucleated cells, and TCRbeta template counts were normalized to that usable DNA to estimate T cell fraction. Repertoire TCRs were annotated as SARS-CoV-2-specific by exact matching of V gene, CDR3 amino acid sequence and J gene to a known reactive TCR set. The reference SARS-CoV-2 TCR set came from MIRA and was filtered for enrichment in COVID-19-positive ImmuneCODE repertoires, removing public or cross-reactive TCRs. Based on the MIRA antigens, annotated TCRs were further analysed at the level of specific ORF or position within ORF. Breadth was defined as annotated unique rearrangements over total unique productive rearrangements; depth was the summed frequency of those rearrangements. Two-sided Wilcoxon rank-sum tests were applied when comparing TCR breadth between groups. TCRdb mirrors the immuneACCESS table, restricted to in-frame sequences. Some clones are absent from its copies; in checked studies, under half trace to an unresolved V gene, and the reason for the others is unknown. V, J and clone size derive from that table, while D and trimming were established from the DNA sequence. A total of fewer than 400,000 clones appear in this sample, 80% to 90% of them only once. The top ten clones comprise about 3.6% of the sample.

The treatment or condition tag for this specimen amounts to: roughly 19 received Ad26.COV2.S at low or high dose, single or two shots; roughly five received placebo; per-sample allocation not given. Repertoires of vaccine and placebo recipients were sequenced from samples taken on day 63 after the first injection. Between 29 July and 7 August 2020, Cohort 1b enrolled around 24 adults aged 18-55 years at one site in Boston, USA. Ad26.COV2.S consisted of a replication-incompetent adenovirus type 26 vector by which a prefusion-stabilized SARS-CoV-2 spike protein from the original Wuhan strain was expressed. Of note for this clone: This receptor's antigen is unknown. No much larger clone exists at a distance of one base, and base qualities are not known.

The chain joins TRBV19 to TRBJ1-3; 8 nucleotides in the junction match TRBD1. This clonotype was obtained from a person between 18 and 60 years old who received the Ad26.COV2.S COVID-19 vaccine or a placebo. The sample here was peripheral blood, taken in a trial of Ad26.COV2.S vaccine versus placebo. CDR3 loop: CASSRGTGLGNTIYF. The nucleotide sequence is TGTGCCAGTAGCCGCGGGACAGGTCTCGGAAACACCATATATTTT.